These 29 T cell receptor beta chains originate from one sample sequenced in a study of T cells in Graves' hyperthyroidism and ophthalmopathy. Amplification yielded TCR beta CDR3 regions, with RNA transcripts as the source. The primer set for the first-round RT-PCR of the TCR CDR3 was HTBI. One entry per CDR3 protein results from TCRdb running MiXCR on the multiplex PCR reads. Of around 200,000 distinct CDR3 sequences listed, about a sixth were seen once; the top ten hold 25% to 30%. The sample was blood. The receptors here all came from a woman between 50 and 59 years old with Graves' hyperthyroidism.

This clonotype was recorded at least ten times. The chain couples TRBV4-1 to TRBJ2-5; D unresolved. The CDR3 sequence is 17 residues long. Trimming removed 0 bases at V and 3 bases at J, with 17 bases between. Germline V CDR1 and CDR2: MGHRA, YSYEKL. The CDR3 DNA reads TGCGCCAGCAGCCAAGAGCCAAACGGCCTCAGAAAAGAGACCCAGTACTTC. Protein product: CASSQEPNGLRKETQYF.

This clonotype was seen ten or more times. This chain uses TRBV7-9 with TRBJ2-6, with 9 bases fitting TRBD1. V trimming: 3 bases; J trimming: 4 bases; junction bases outside the gene matches: 10. The CDR3 is 18 residues long. Looked up from germline, CDR1 is SEHNR and CDR2 is FQNEAQ (reference sequence). The CDR3 DNA reads as TGTGCCAGCAGCTTGACCGGGACAGGGTTTTCCGGGGCCAACGTCCTGACTTTC. It specifies CASSLTGTGFSGANVLTF.

The V call is TRBV9, the J call TRBJ2-7; possibly TRBD1 or TRBD2 for D (7 bases each). The V gene's germline CDR1 is SGDLS and CDR2 YYNGEE. V lost 6 bases, J lost 7 bases, and 20 bases lay in between. The CDR3 runs to 14 residues. CDR3 sequence (DNA): TGTGCCAGCACCAGGGGAGGGGGCCGTGAAGAGCAGTACTTC. It is translated as CASTRGGGREEQYF.

This clonotype was seen repeatedly, ten times or more. CDR3 DNA sequence: TGTGCCAGCAGCTTGGCCAGGGGGGCGTACTACAATGAGCAGTTCTTC. Translating gives CASSLARGAYYNEQFF. The chain links TRBV5-6 to TRBJ2-1, with a tentative D call TRBD1 (7 bases). Trimming left V 0 bases short and J 3 bases short, with 13 bases between. The CDR3 covers 16 residues. Germline V gives CDR1 SGHDT, CDR2 YYEEEE.

The rearrangement joins TRBV5-1 to TRBJ2-5; 10 bases line up with TRBD2. Germline CDR1 reads SGHRS; CDR2 reads YFSETQ. This CDR3 region has 13 residues. Trimming took 7 bases from V and 2 from J; bases not matched to a gene: 2. CDR3 amino acids: CASQLAGQETQYF. The CDR3, as DNA: TGCGCCAGCCAACTAGCGGGGCAAGAGACCCAGTACTTC.

The V gene is TRBV27, the J gene TRBJ2-1; a weak D match, TRBD2 (6 bases). Germline assignment: CDR1 MNHEY and CDR2 SMNVEV (reference sequence). The CDR3 has 13 amino acids. V was clipped by 5 bases and J by 5 bases, with 10 bases between them. As DNA, the CDR3 is TGTGCCAGCAGTGGGCGGGGAAACAATGAGCAGTTCTTC. It yields the protein CASSGRGNNEQFF.

This clonotype was observed at least ten times. This rearrangement joins TRBV29-1 to TRBJ2-6; 9 bases fit TRBD1. With V trimmed by 1 base and J by 1 base, 5 bases remained unmatched. CDR3 length: 17 residues. Germline assignment: CDR1 SQVTM and CDR2 ANQGSEA. The CDR3 sequence is CSVEGPGTGSGANVLTF. In DNA, the CDR3 is TGCAGCGTTGAAGGTCCCGGGACAGGGTCTGGGGCCAACGTCCTGACTTTC. Supplemented by reference TRBV29-1 and TRBJ2-6, the full variable domain reads SAVISQKPSRDICQRGTSLTIQCQVDSQVTMMFWYRQQPGQSLTLIATANQGSEATYESGFVIDKFPISRPNLTFSTLTVSNMSPEDSSIYLCSVEGPGTGSGANVLTFGAGSRLTVL.

This clonotype was counted many times. A read error may account for a junction end that differs from germline. The chain recombines TRBV7-2 with TRBJ1-2; D may be TRBD1 (5 bases). Germline V lookup: CDR1 SGHTA, CDR2 FQGNSA. The CDR3 loop spans 14 amino acids. This CDR3 is CANSPRGSNYGYTF. Written as DNA, the CDR3 is TGTGCCAACAGCCCTAGGGGCAGTAACTATGGCTACACCTTC. The full variable domain, in which reference TRBV7-2 and TRBJ1-2 provide the parts outside the CDR3, is GAGVSQSPSNKVTEKGKDVELRCDPISGHTALYWYRQSLGQGLEFLIYFQGNSAPDKSGLPSDRFSAERTGGSVSTLTIQRTQQEDSAVYLCANSPRGSNYGYTFGSGTRLTVV.

This clonotype came up many times. The CDR3, as DNA: TGCGCCAGCAGCCAAGTCCTTCGATCGAACACTGAAGCTTTCTTT. This gives the protein CASSQVLRSNTEAFF. The chain couples TRBV4-1 to TRBJ1-1; D not resolved. Germline CDR1 MGHRA, CDR2 YSYEKL. The CDR3 loop spans 15 amino acids. The V gene lost 1 base and the J gene lost 1 base, with 10 bases spanning the gap.

The chain couples TRBV20-1 to TRBJ2-1; TRBD2 matches 11 bases. CDR3 length: 15 amino acids. Trimming cost V 6 bases and J 7 bases; bases outside gene matches: 11. Germline-derived CDR1 and CDR2 are DFQATT and SNEGSKA (reference sequence). The CDR3 reads CSAPTLAGGPNEQFF. The DNA for the CDR3 is TGCAGTGCCCCGACCCTAGCGGGGGGACCAAATGAGCAGTTCTTC.

This clonotype was seen ten or more times. The chain carries TRBV6-2 or TRBV6-3 and TRBJ1-1, with 7 bases aligning to TRBD1. The V segment lost 5 bases and the J segment 0 bases; nucleotides outside the gene matches: 3. The CDR3 is 14 amino acids. The germline CDR1 and CDR2 sequences are MNHEY and SVGEGT. CDR3 protein: CASSRDRMNTEAFF. CDR3 coding DNA: TGTGCCAGCAGTAGGGACAGAATGAACACTGAAGCTTTCTTT.

The chain links TRBV6-1 to TRBJ2-5; TRBD1 is a possible D gene (5 bases). Between the trimmed V and J ends, which lost 6 bases and 8 bases, there was a span of 13 bases. This CDR3 spans 12 amino acids. Per germline, CDR1 MNHNS and CDR2 SASEGT. The CDR3 spells CASSLGLPTQYF. CDR3 coding DNA: TGTGCCAGCAGCTTGGGGCTCCCTACCCAGTACTTC.

In this sample, this clonotype turned up many times. This chain links TRBV12-3 or TRBV12-4 with TRBJ2-5, with 15 bases aligning to TRBD2. The CDR3 consists of 17 residues. V was pared by 6 bases and J by 0 bases, with 5 bases of the junction left unmatched. CDR3 DNA: TGTGCCAGCAGGTGGACTAGCGGGGGGGCCTACCAAGAGACCCAGTACTTC. Translation: CASRWTSGGAYQETQYF.

This clonotype was counted at least ten times. The J gene is TRBJ2-5, the V gene TRBV6-1, with D maybe TRBD1 (5 bases). The germline V and J ends were trimmed by 7 bases and 4 bases, with 19 bases remaining between them. Germline V gene data show CDR1 as MNHNS and CDR2 as SASEGT. The CDR3 is 15 amino acids. The CDR3 DNA reads as TGTGCCAGCAAAAAAGCAGCTTCACAGGTAGAGACCCAGTACTTC. This translates into CASKKAASQVETQYF.

The table lists this clonotype with many counts. The rearrangement uses TRBV6-2 or TRBV6-3 and TRBJ1-6, with D uncertain. This CDR3 has 15 residues. V was pared by 2 bases and J by 1 base, with 6 bases between. Germline V CDR1 and CDR2: MNHEY, SVGEGT. CDR3 sequence (DNA): TGTGCCAGCAGTTACGTTCCTTCCTATAATTCACCCCTCCACTTT. The encoded protein is CASSYVPSYNSPLHF.

Points on this clonotype: Being one base from a much bigger clone, this may be a read error. The chain carries TRBV29-1 and TRBJ2-7; 8 bases are a match to TRBD1. CDR1 is SQVTM, CDR2 ANQGSEA, per germline. The CDR3 spans 14 residues. This CDR3 is CSVTPGQDSYERYF. In DNA, the CDR3 is TGCAGCGTCACGCCGGGACAGGACTCCTACGAGCGGTACTTC.

This clonotype was detected ten times or more. The rearrangement joins TRBV7-2 to TRBJ2-7; 7 bases agree with TRBD1. V gave up 2 bases and J gave up 5 bases; unmatched junction bases: 15. This CDR3 contains 17 residues. CDR1 and CDR2 from the germline V gene are SGHTA and FQGNSA. CDR3 DNA: TGTGCCAGCAGCTTACCCGCCGGGACAGCGATAGCTGACGAGCAGTACTTC. Its translation: CASSLPAGTAIADEQYF.

This clonotype was seen ten or more times. The genes are TRBV12-3 or TRBV12-4 and TRBJ1-2, with a weak D call TRBD1 (5 bases). Trimming cost V 4 bases and J 4 bases, with 13 bases left between them. The CDR3 is 14 amino acids. The CDR3 sequence: CASSSPPDSYGYTF. The CDR3 nucleotides are TGTGCCAGCAGTTCACCCCCAGACAGCTATGGCTACACCTTC.

This chain joins TRBV6-1 and TRBJ1-5, with D maybe TRBD1 (5 bases). Germline loops: CDR1 MNHNS, CDR2 SASEGT. Trimming removed 5 bases at V and 7 bases at J, with 12 bases between. The CDR3 is made up of 13 amino acids. CDR3 amino acids: CASSPGDRQPQHF. The DNA for the CDR3 is TGTGCCAGCAGTCCGGGGGATCGGCAGCCCCAGCATTTT.

This clonotype was recorded at least ten times. This sequence joins TRBV2 and TRBJ1-6; D uncertain. The CDR3 spans 14 residues. Looked up from germline, CDR1 is SNHLY and CDR2 is FYNNEI. Trimming removed 7 bases from V and 7 bases from J, with 14 bases in between. CDR3 sequence reads: CASMEQVVNSPLHF. CDR3 sequence (DNA): TGTGCCAGCATGGAGCAGGTAGTCAATTCACCCCTCCACTTT.

V and J are TRBV12-3 or TRBV12-4 and TRBJ2-1, with 10 bases matching TRBD2. The V gene end was trimmed by 2 bases and the J gene end by 7 bases; junction bases not matched to a gene: 5. The CDR3 is 15 amino acids. CDR3 protein: CASSLSPSGSNEQFF. The CDR3 DNA is TGTGCCAGCAGTTTAAGTCCTAGCGGGAGTAATGAGCAGTTCTTC.

There are many counts of this clonotype. This sequence joins TRBV19 and TRBJ1-2; D possibly corresponds to TRBD1 (6 bases). V lost 5 bases, J lost 1 base, and 14 bases lay in between. CDR1 LNHDA and CDR2 SQIVND come from the germline V gene (reference sequence). The CDR3 is made up of 15 amino acids. CDR3 DNA sequence: TGTGCCAGTAGTCCGGGGGCAGGGGTTAACTATGGCTACACCTTC. Its protein product is CASSPGAGVNYGYTF.

On this clonotype itself: This could be a read error, since a much larger clone is one nucleotide away. This chain links TRBV7-9 with TRBJ2-1; 8 bases align to TRBD2. The CDR3 runs 15 residues. CDR1 SEHNR and CDR2 FQNEAQ come from the germline V gene (reference sequence). V was clipped by 5 bases and J by 2 bases; unmatched bases: 5. CDR3 amino acids: CASSRRGGTYNEQFF. CDR3 nucleotides: TGTGCCAGCAGCCGCCGGGGGGGGACCTACAATGAGCAGTTCTTC.

The sample holds many counts of this clonotype. The chain carries TRBV5-1 and TRBJ2-7; weak D call: TRBD2 (5 bases). Trimming shortened V by 0 bases and J by 2 bases, and 12 bases separated the two germline ends. The CDR3 runs 15 residues. Germline V gives CDR1 SGHRS, CDR2 YFSETQ. The CDR3 DNA reads as TGCGCCAGCAGCTTGGGAGCGGTCGGCACCTACGAGCAGTACTTC. This translates into CASSLGAVGTYEQYF. Drawing the rest from reference TRBV5-1 and TRBJ2-7, the complete variable domain is KAGVTQTPRYLIKTRGQQVTLSCSPISGHRSVSWYQQTPGQGLQFLFEYFSETQRNKGNFPGRFSGRQFSNSRSEMNVSTLELGDSALYLCASSLGAVGTYEQYFGPGTRLTVT.

In this sample, this clonotype turned up many times. The rearrangement links TRBV5-6 to TRBJ2-5; 8 nucleotides agree with TRBD2. CDR1 SGHDT and CDR2 YYEEEE come from the germline V gene. V shed 3 bases and J 3 bases; nucleotides not matched to a gene: 10. The CDR3 is 16 residues long. CDR3 amino acids: CASSSSIAGLEETQYF. CDR3 sequence (DNA): TGTGCCAGCAGCTCATCAATTGCGGGACTAGAAGAGACCCAGTACTTC.

The sample holds many counts of this clonotype. The chain has TRBV13 and TRBJ1-6, with a possible D match to TRBD1 (5 bases). Trimming shortened V by 5 bases and J by 7 bases, and 15 bases separated the two germline ends. This CDR3 region has 15 residues. Germline CDR1 reads PRHDT; CDR2 reads FYEKMQ (reference sequence). This CDR3 reads CASSASPQGNSPLHF. The CDR3 DNA follows: TGTGCCAGCAGCGCCAGCCCGCAGGGCAATTCACCCCTCCACTTT.

This clonotype was counted many times. This chain connects TRBV2 to TRBJ2-6; D unclear. The CDR3 consists of 16 residues. Looked up from germline, CDR1 is SNHLY and CDR2 is FYNNEI. The V end lost 7 bases, the J end lost 0 bases, and 13 bases lay between the germline ends. CDR3 sequence (DNA): TGTGCCAGCACCTACACCCGGAGCTCTGGGGCCAACGTCCTGACTTTC. Translating gives CASTYTRSSGANVLTF.

This clonotype was picked up many times. The V and J genes are TRBV7-9 and TRBJ2-5; D gene uncertain. The CDR3 has 12 amino acids. The V end was cut by 5 bases, the J end by 6 bases, with 10 bases between. In germline, CDR1 is SEHNR, CDR2 FQNEAQ (reference sequence). The CDR3 reads CASSLPRQTQYF. The CDR3 nucleotides are TGTGCCAGCAGCCTACCAAGGCAGACCCAGTACTTC.

This clonotype was counted ten times or more. The genes are TRBV6-1 and TRBJ1-2; 11 positions agree with TRBD1. The trim removed 8 bases at V and 2 bases at J, leaving 4 bases unmatched. This CDR3 is built from 14 residues. Germline CDR1 and CDR2: MNHNS and SASEGT. CDR3 in amino acids: CASLDRGLNYGYTF. CDR3 coding DNA: TGTGCCAGCCTGGACAGGGGGCTGAACTATGGCTACACCTTC.